The rows below give T cell receptor beta chains drawn from one sample of a study of T cell responses to AZD1222 COVID-19 vaccine. Sequencing was performed with immunoSEQ multiplex PCR; in TCRdb, only in-frame clones are kept and a portion is missing. The table shows 100,000 to 150,000 clones, with more than 80% occurring only once. The material sequenced was peripheral blood, taken on day 0 of AZD1222 vaccination. The receptors originated from an adult in good health. CDR3s include the opening cysteine and the closing phenylalanine or tryptophan. D genes are given only for firm matches. The size field is filled for only some rows; it gives once, few, many or a size class.

abundance: -
d_gene: -
len: 12
v_gene: TRBV3-1/TRBV3-2
j_gene: TRBJ1-2
CDR3nt: TGTGCCAGCAGCCCTATGGGTAGGGGCTACACCTTC
CDR3aa: CASSPMGRGYTF

abundance: -
d_gene: TRBD2
len: 16
v_gene: TRBV4-2
j_gene: TRBJ2-7
CDR3nt: TGTGCCAGCAGCCAGCTACTAGCGGGGGGATCCTACGAGCAGTACTTC
CDR3aa: CASSQLLAGGSYEQYF

abundance: few
d_gene: TRBD2
len: 14
v_gene: TRBV28
j_gene: TRBJ2-7
CDR3nt: TGTGCCATCGGGGGACTAGTCCTCCGGGACGAGCAGTACTTC
CDR3aa: CAIGGLVLRDEQYF

abundance: -
d_gene: -
len: 14
v_gene: TRBV11-3
j_gene: TRBJ2-2
CDR3nt: TGTGCCAGCTCAGCTTGGAGCGCCACCGGGGAGCTGTTTTTT
CDR3aa: CASSAWSATGELFF

abundance: -
d_gene: TRBD1
len: 14
v_gene: TRBV5-1
j_gene: TRBJ1-4
CDR3nt: TGCGCCAGCAGCTTGGACAGGGGCGATGAAAAACTGTTTTTT
CDR3aa: CASSLDRGDEKLFF

abundance: -
d_gene: -
len: 16
v_gene: TRBV6-1
j_gene: TRBJ2-1
CDR3nt: TGTGCCAGCAGTGAAGCGCGGGTTAGCTCCTACAATGAGCAGTTCTTC
CDR3aa: CASSEARVSSYNEQFF

abundance: -
d_gene: TRBD2
len: 16
v_gene: TRBV9
j_gene: TRBJ2-1
CDR3nt: TGTGCCAGCAGCGTAGCGGCCGGGGGGGCAAGGAATGAGCAGTTCTTC
CDR3aa: CASSVAAGGARNEQFF

abundance: -
d_gene: TRBD2
len: 18
v_gene: TRBV28
j_gene: TRBJ2-3
CDR3nt: TGTGCCAGCAGTTTCCTGGGACTAGCGGGAAGTAGCGCAGATACGCAGTATTTT
CDR3aa: CASSFLGLAGSSADTQYF

abundance: -
d_gene: -
len: 16
v_gene: TRBV27
j_gene: TRBJ2-1
CDR3nt: TGTGCCAGCAGTTTAAGGAAAAGCGGAGGGCTGGATGAGCAGTTCTTC
CDR3aa: CASSLRKSGGLDEQFF

abundance: -
d_gene: -
len: 16
v_gene: TRBV7-2
j_gene: TRBJ2-7
CDR3nt: TGTGCCAGCAGCCCAAGTTGGGGCGGGTCCACCTACGAGCAGTACTTC
CDR3aa: CASSPSWGGSTYEQYF

abundance: -
d_gene: TRBD2
len: 14
v_gene: TRBV24-1
j_gene: TRBJ2-1
CDR3nt: TGTGCCACCAGTGACTCGACTAGCGGGAGGAAACAGTTCTTC
CDR3aa: CATSDSTSGRKQFF

abundance: -
d_gene: TRBD2
len: 14
v_gene: TRBV3-1/TRBV3-2
j_gene: TRBJ2-5
CDR3nt: TGTGCCAGCAGCCAGGCCAAAAGCGGGATAACCCAGTACTTC
CDR3aa: CASSQAKSGITQYF

abundance: -
d_gene: TRBD1
len: 15
v_gene: TRBV6-5
j_gene: TRBJ1-2
CDR3nt: TGTGCCAGCAGTTACTCGGTACACGACAGGGCCCCCCTATCATTC
CDR3aa: CASSYSVHDRAPLSF

abundance: -
d_gene: TRBD2
len: 16
v_gene: TRBV24-1
j_gene: TRBJ2-3
CDR3nt: TGTGCCACCAGTGACCTGACTAGCGGGAACACAGATACGCAGTATTTT
CDR3aa: CATSDLTSGNTDTQYF

abundance: -
d_gene: -
len: 19
v_gene: TRBV5-1
j_gene: TRBJ2-3
CDR3nt: TGCGCCAGCAGAAGTTGGAACGGAGGCGAGCGCCCTACCACAGATACGCAGTATTTT
CDR3aa: CASRSWNGGERPTTDTQYF

abundance: once
d_gene: TRBD2
len: 13
v_gene: TRBV3-1/TRBV3-2
j_gene: TRBJ2-7
CDR3nt: TGTGCCAGCAGCGCTATCGGGGGGGGAGAGCAGTACTTC
CDR3aa: CASSAIGGGEQYF

abundance: -
d_gene: -
len: 13
v_gene: TRBV6-6
j_gene: TRBJ1-1
CDR3nt: TGTGCCACCCTTAAGGTGGGCAGCGTTGAAGCTTTCTTT
CDR3aa: CATLKVGSVEAFF

abundance: once
d_gene: -
len: 15
v_gene: TRBV2
j_gene: TRBJ2-3
CDR3nt: TGTGCCAGCAGCCGCCTGGGGGGCGGGACAGATACGCAGTATTTT
CDR3aa: CASSRLGGGTDTQYF

abundance: -
d_gene: -
len: 14
v_gene: TRBV3-1/TRBV3-2
j_gene: TRBJ2-3
CDR3nt: TGTGCCAGCAGCCAAGAGGTCGGGGCAGATACGCAGTATTTT
CDR3aa: CASSQEVGADTQYF

abundance: -
d_gene: -
len: 11
v_gene: TRBV24-1
j_gene: TRBJ1-5
CDR3nt: TGTGCCACCAGTGGGGGGGGGCCCCAGCATTTT
CDR3aa: CATSGGGPQHF

abundance: -
d_gene: -
len: 14
v_gene: TRBV5-4
j_gene: TRBJ2-1
CDR3nt: TGTGCCAGCAGATTGTTCACGGGGTACAATGAGCAGTTCTTC
CDR3aa: CASRLFTGYNEQFF

abundance: -
d_gene: -
len: 14
v_gene: TRBV4-3
j_gene: TRBJ2-5
CDR3nt: TGCGCCAGCAGCCAAGAATTGGGCCAAGAGACCCAGTACTTC
CDR3aa: CASSQELGQETQYF

abundance: -
d_gene: -
len: 14
v_gene: TRBV5-6
j_gene: TRBJ1-5
CDR3nt: TGTGCCAGCAGCCTCATTAGATGCAATCAGCCCCAGCATTTT
CDR3aa: CASSLIRCNQPQHF

abundance: -
d_gene: -
len: 19
v_gene: TRBV15
j_gene: TRBJ2-3
CDR3nt: TGTGCCACCAGCAGAGAGGGACCAGTCGTCTTGGGCGACACAGATACGCAGTATTTT
CDR3aa: CATSREGPVVLGDTDTQYF

abundance: few
d_gene: -
len: 12
v_gene: TRBV11-2
j_gene: TRBJ1-3
CDR3nt: TGTGCCAGCAGCCCCGAGGGAAACACCATATATTTT
CDR3aa: CASSPEGNTIYF

abundance: few
d_gene: TRBD1
len: 15
v_gene: TRBV7-3
j_gene: TRBJ1-2
CDR3nt: TGTGCCAGCAGCTTAACCGGGACAGATAAATATGGCTACACCTTC
CDR3aa: CASSLTGTDKYGYTF

abundance: -
d_gene: -
len: 15
v_gene: TRBV5-1
j_gene: TRBJ2-7
CDR3nt: TGCGCCAGCAGCTTGAGACGGGCCAGGGCGGGCGAGCAGTACTTC
CDR3aa: CASSLRRARAGEQYF

abundance: -
d_gene: -
len: 13
v_gene: TRBV24-1
j_gene: TRBJ1-5
CDR3nt: TGTGCCACCGGGATGGGGGGCAATCAGCCCCAGCATTTT
CDR3aa: CATGMGGNQPQHF

abundance: -
d_gene: -
len: 16
v_gene: TRBV2
j_gene: TRBJ1-5
CDR3nt: TGTGCCAGCAGTGAATCGGCAGGGTATAGCAATCAGCCCCAGCATTTT
CDR3aa: CASSESAGYSNQPQHF

abundance: few
d_gene: -
len: 17
v_gene: TRBV28
j_gene: TRBJ1-5
CDR3nt: TGTGCCAGCAGTCGTCCTCGGGGGGGGGCGCGGATTCAGCCCCAGCATTTT
CDR3aa: CASSRPRGGARIQPQHF

abundance: -
d_gene: -
len: 17
v_gene: TRBV27
j_gene: TRBJ2-7
CDR3nt: TGTGCCAGCAGCCGCGACTTTCCCGGGACGGATGCCTACGAGCAGTACTTC
CDR3aa: CASSRDFPGTDAYEQYF

abundance: -
d_gene: -
len: 14
v_gene: TRBV27
j_gene: TRBJ1-1
CDR3nt: TGTGCCAGCAGTACTGACTGGACAAGGATTGAAGCTTTCTTT
CDR3aa: CASSTDWTRIEAFF

abundance: -
d_gene: TRBD2
len: 16
v_gene: TRBV10-3
j_gene: TRBJ2-3
CDR3nt: TGTGCCATCAGGGGGCCTACTAGCGGCCCCACAGATACGCAGTATTTT
CDR3aa: CAIRGPTSGPTDTQYF